This TCR beta chain was sequenced for a study of shared clonotypes between healthy human individuals. Trimming shortened V by 5 bases and J by 4 bases, and 18 bases separated the two germline ends. The CDR3 totals 15 residues. Germline lookup yields CDR1 MNHEY and CDR2 SMNVEV (reference sequence). Sorted subsets were amplified in replicate PCRs using about 210 ng DNA, roughly 30,000 T cell genomes. This table comes from immunoSEQ multiplex PCR, and its TCRdb copy is limited to in-frame clones, with some not included. The table includes approximately 720,000 clones, less than 80% detected once. The TCR originated in a woman aged 30 to 39 in good health. The gene calls are TRBV27 and TRBJ2-7; D tentatively reads TRBD1 or TRBD2 (5 bases each). Input material: memory CD4+ T cells sorted from blood. The subset denotes: CD45RA-negative fraction. The CDR3 sequence is CASSRAGTEYYEQYF. DNA for the CDR3: TGTGCCAGCAGTCGAGCCGGGACGGAATATTACGAGCAGTACTTC.